What follows are 28 T cell receptor beta chains derived from one specimen sequenced in a study of post-analysis software for immune sequencing data (dated by TCRdb to between 2014 and 2016). On the study overall, not on this receptor specifically: A handful of TRBV segments, including TRBV5-6, TRBV5-1 and TRBV20-1, were significantly more frequent in patients than controls.

The antigens of these receptors remain unknown. The library came from PCR. TCRdb lists the instrument as Illumina HiSeq 2500. Unique molecular identifiers were incorporated into TCR beta cDNA libraries to reduce PCR and sequencing biases. TCRdb reran the public reads through fastp at Q25 and MiXCR, keeping productive beta chains. Entries that share a CDR3 protein sequence are merged under the most common genes and DNA. This sample is represented by around 400,000 distinct CDR3 sequences; less than 40% of them were singletons. Around 15% of the sample goes to the ten largest clones. Sample: blood. All receptors come from a girl aged 10-17 years with multiple sclerosis.

This clonotype was seen more than once but under ten times. The genes are TRBV29-1 and TRBJ2-1; perhaps TRBD2 as D (5 bases). With 3 bases removed from V and 10 bases from J, the gap between germline ends came to 22 bases. This CDR3 has 15 residues. Germline CDR1 is SQVTM and CDR2 is ANQGSEA. The CDR3: CSVDVGPGIGLEQFF. In DNA, the CDR3 is TGCAGCGTTGATGTCGGACCGGGAATCGGGTTGGAGCAGTTCTTC.

The CDR3 nucleotides read TGCGCCAGCAGCTTATCCGGGACGGCGAGCTCCTACGAGCAGTACTTC. As protein: CASSLSGTASSYEQYF. This rearrangement joins TRBV5-1 to TRBJ2-7; D may be TRBD1 or TRBD2 (5 bases each). The length of the CDR3 is 16 residues. Per germline, CDR1 SGHRS and CDR2 YFSETQ. V lost 2 bases, J lost 0 bases, and 15 bases lay in between.

Concerning this clonotype itself: A much bigger clone sits one base away, suggesting this may be a read error. V is TRBV5-1 and J is TRBJ2-1; D is possibly TRBD2 (5 bases). From germline, CDR1 is SGHRS and CDR2 YFSETQ. The CDR3 spans 14 residues. CDR3 sequence (DNA): TGCGCCAGCAGCTTGGACCTAGCTTACAATGAGCGGTTCTTC. Translating it yields CASSLDLAYNERFF.

This clonotype was detected only a few times. The chain has TRBV28 and TRBJ2-3; D possibly corresponds to TRBD2 (7 bases). Germline loops: CDR1 MDHEN, CDR2 SYDVKM. The V end lost 4 bases, the J end lost 3 bases, and 14 bases lay between the germline ends. The CDR3 is 15 residues long. CDR3 DNA: TGTGCCAGCAGTTGGGGGGGGGCAGGGACAGATACGCAGTATTTT. Amino acid sequence: CASSWGGAGTDTQYF.

Concerning this clonotype: A much larger clone sits a single nucleotide away, making a read error possible. The rearrangement joins TRBV12-3 or TRBV12-4 to TRBJ2-1; D is unresolved. V dropped 3 bases and J dropped 5 bases, with 5 bases sitting between them. There are 12 residues in the CDR3. The CDR3 loop is CASSFSHNEQFF. The DNA for the CDR3 is TGTGCCAGCAGTTTTTCCCACAATGAGCAGTTCTTC.

This chain joins TRBV7-2 and TRBJ2-1, with 8 bases fitting TRBD1. V lost 4 bases, J lost 6 bases, and 14 bases stayed unmatched. Germline-derived CDR1 and CDR2 are SGHTA and FQGNSA. The CDR3 covers 17 residues. The CDR3, as DNA: TGTGCCAGCAGCTCGAGCGCCGGGACAGGCGAACGCAATGAGCAGTTCTTC. It translates to CASSSSAGTGERNEQFF.

This clonotype was detected only a few times. The CDR3: CASSFRAEQFF. DNA of the CDR3: TGTGCCAGCAGCTTTAGGGCTGAGCAGTTCTTC. The chain couples TRBV7-2 to TRBJ2-1; no definite D call. Between the trimmed V and J ends, which lost 3 bases and 9 bases, there was a span of 6 bases. The CDR3 loop spans 11 amino acids. Germline-derived CDR1 and CDR2 are SGHTA and FQGNSA. The full variable domain, in which reference TRBV7-2 and TRBJ2-1 provide the parts outside the CDR3, is GAGVSQSPSNKVTEKGKDVELRCDPISGHTALYWYRQSLGQGLEFLIYFQGNSAPDKSGLPSDRFSAERTGGSVSTLTIQRTQQEDSAVYLCASSFRAEQFFGPGTRLTVL.

This clonotype has a count of ten or more. The gene calls are TRBV12-3 or TRBV12-4 and TRBJ2-7; the D call may be TRBD1 or TRBD2 (6 bases each). The germline V and J ends were trimmed by 8 bases and 3 bases, with 17 bases remaining between them. This CDR3 is built from 14 residues. The CDR3 sequence is CASRRGGLYYEQYF. For the CDR3, the DNA is TGTGCCAGCCGTCGTGGGGGGCTATACTACGAGCAGTACTTC.

The chain couples TRBV7-8 to TRBJ2-5, with D possibly being TRBD1 (5 bases). Trimming left V 6 bases short and J 1 base short, with 9 bases between. This CDR3 is 13 amino acids long. From germline, CDR1 is SGHVS and CDR2 FQNEAQ. The chain's CDR3 is CASRSRAQETQYF. DNA for the CDR3: TGTGCCAGCAGGTCCAGGGCCCAAGAGACCCAGTACTTC.

The genes are TRBV6-6 and TRBJ2-5; maybe TRBD2 (5 bases). The CDR3 loop spans 14 amino acids. From germline, CDR1 is MNHNY and CDR2 SVGAGI (reference sequence). V gave up 2 bases and J gave up 5 bases, with 12 bases separating them. CDR3 sequence: CASSYLEGYETQYF. The CDR3 nucleotides are TGTGCCAGCAGTTACCTCGAGGGATACGAGACCCAGTACTTC.

A few counts support this clonotype. The CDR3 DNA reads TGTGCCATCAGTGAGGGAGTTAATAGCAATCAGCCCCAGCATTTT. Its protein product is CAISEGVNSNQPQHF. The rearrangement uses TRBV10-3 and TRBJ1-5; D uncertain. The CDR3 sequence is 15 residues long. Trimming shortened V by 2 bases and J by 0 bases, and 8 bases separated the two germline ends. Germline CDR1 is ENHRY and CDR2 is SYGVKD.

In this sample, this clonotype turned up a few times. An end of the junction does not agree with germline; a read error may underlie this. The chain is built from TRBV24-1 and TRBJ2-1, with D maybe TRBD2 (5 bases). This CDR3 is 16 amino acids long. Germline-derived CDR1 and CDR2 are KGHDR and SFDVKD. CDR3 nucleotide sequence: TGTGCCGCCAGTGACTCCGGACGGCCCGGTGGAGGTGAGCAGTTCTTC. It encodes CAASDSGRPGGGEQFF.

The chain employs TRBV7-9 and TRBJ2-7; a weak D match, TRBD2 (5 bases). V was trimmed by 5 bases and J by 4 bases, leaving 18 bases between them. Germline V gene data show CDR1 as SEHNR and CDR2 as FQNEAQ (reference sequence). The CDR3 runs 15 residues. Here the CDR3 reads CASSAGRGSPYEQYF. Written as DNA, the CDR3 is TGTGCCAGCAGCGCCGGCAGAGGGTCGCCTTACGAGCAGTACTTC.

J is TRBJ2-7 and V is TRBV6-2 or TRBV6-3; weak D call: TRBD1 (5 bases). The germline V gene encodes CDR1 MNHEY and CDR2 SVGEGT. Trimming removed 7 bases at V and 2 bases at J, with 15 bases between. CDR3 length: 14 residues. CDR3 protein: CASTRAAPPYEQYF. The CDR3 DNA sequence: TGTGCCAGCACCAGGGCGGCCCCACCCTACGAGCAGTACTTC.

The genes are TRBV12-3 or TRBV12-4 and TRBJ1-5; D is undetermined. This CDR3 has 14 amino acids. V was trimmed by 1 base and J by 5 bases, leaving 9 bases between them. CDR3 region: CASSLGGWDQPQHF. CDR3 DNA sequence: TGTGCCAGCAGTTTAGGGGGATGGGATCAGCCCCAGCATTTT.

This chain links TRBV20-1 with TRBJ2-3; D not resolved. Trimming removed 3 bases at V and 0 bases at J, with 16 bases between. CDR3 length equals 16 residues. Germline-derived CDR1 and CDR2 are DFQATT and SNEGSKA (reference sequence). For the CDR3, the DNA is TGCAGTGCTAGGTGGGCGGCAGCCCTAAGCACAGATACGCAGTATTTT. This translates into CSARWAAALSTDTQYF.

This clonotype was counted only a few times. V gene TRBV5-1 combines with J gene TRBJ2-1; TRBD1 is a possible D gene (5 bases). The V and J ends lost 4 bases and 0 bases respectively, with 14 bases between them. Germline CDR1 and CDR2: SGHRS and YFSETQ. The CDR3 has 16 residues. CDR3 coding DNA: TGCGCCAGCAGCAGCACCCAGGGTAGCTCCTACAATGAGCAGTTCTTC. Its protein product is CASSSTQGSSYNEQFF.

In its sample, this clonotype was seen a few times. CDR3 protein: CASTMGEGVQYF. The DNA for the CDR3 is TGTGCCAGCACCATGGGGGAGGGGGTCCAGTACTTC. This rearrangement joins TRBV28 to TRBJ2-5; TRBD2 is a possible D gene (7 bases). The CDR3 covers 12 residues. The germline CDR1 and CDR2 sequences are MDHEN and SYDVKM. V was clipped by 7 bases and J by 10 bases, with 16 bases between them.

The chain employs TRBV28 and TRBJ2-5; TRBD2 might be the D (5 bases). Trimming removed 7 bases at V and 0 bases at J, with 9 bases between. The CDR3 has 13 amino acids. Germline loops: CDR1 MDHEN, CDR2 SYDVKM. The CDR3 loop reads CASTRRYQETQYF. In nucleotides, the CDR3 is TGTGCCAGCACCCGGAGGTACCAAGAGACCCAGTACTTC.

This clonotype was seen a few times. The chain links TRBV20-1 to TRBJ2-1; 10 bases map to TRBD2. V lost 6 bases to trimming and J lost 9 bases; unmatched junction nucleotides: 5. Looked up from germline, CDR1 is DFQATT and CDR2 is SNEGSKA (reference sequence). This CDR3 contains 12 residues. The CDR3 region is CSAWLAGVEQFF. CDR3 nucleotides: TGCAGTGCCTGGCTAGCGGGGGTTGAGCAGTTCTTC.

This clonotype was counted a single time. The chain uses TRBV5-6 and TRBJ2-1, with D hard to call. The CDR3 has 17 amino acids. The germline V gene has CDR1 SGHDT and CDR2 YYEEEE. V was pared by 0 bases and J by 0 bases, with 13 bases between. The CDR3 DNA is TGTGCCAGCAGCTTGGTTGTCCTAACGAGCTCCTACAATGAGCAGTTCTTC. Protein: CASSLVVLTSSYNEQFF.

The chain links TRBV5-6 to TRBJ2-3; no clear D. Germline values: CDR1 SGHDT, CDR2 YYEEEE. Deletions cut 1 base from V and 4 bases from J, with 13 bases between. This CDR3 has 15 amino acids. The DNA of the CDR3 is TGTGCCAGCAGCTTGATGTTGTCGATACCAGATACGCAGTATTTT. Translating gives CASSLMLSIPDTQYF.

This clonotype was seen a few times. The chain uses TRBV3-1 and TRBJ1-6; no reliable D call. Between the trimmed V and J ends, which lost 5 bases and 10 bases, there was a span of 12 bases. The CDR3 sequence is 13 residues long. CDR1 is LGHDT, CDR2 YNNKEL, per germline (reference sequence). In nucleotides, the CDR3 is TGTGCCAGCAGCACAGAGATATACTCACCCCTCCACTTT. It is translated as CASSTEIYSPLHF.

This sequence joins TRBV12-3 or TRBV12-4 and TRBJ2-3, with D perhaps matching TRBD1 or TRBD2 (5 bases each). The V end was cut by 7 bases, the J end by 5 bases, with 16 bases between. The CDR3 is made up of 14 amino acids. CDR3 protein: CASTPGRAIDTQYF. DNA for the CDR3: TGTGCCAGCACACCGGGACGAGCGATAGATACGCAGTATTTT.

This clonotype showed up just a few times. This rearrangement joins TRBV20-1 to TRBJ2-5; D gene ambiguous. The length of the CDR3 is 11 residues. Germline-derived CDR1 and CDR2 are DFQATT and SNEGSKA (reference sequence). The V end was cut by 6 bases, the J end by 5 bases, with 10 bases between. CDR3: CSAPSEETQYF. The DNA of the CDR3 is TGCAGTGCCCCGTCTGAGGAGACCCAGTACTTC.

The chain uses TRBV7-2 and TRBJ2-1, with D tentatively TRBD1 (5 bases). Germline-derived CDR1 and CDR2 are SGHTA and FQGNSA. The CDR3 totals 14 residues. Trimming shortened V by 5 bases and J by 5 bases, and 13 bases separated the two germline ends. The DNA for the CDR3 is TGTGCCAGCAGCCCCTCTAAGGGGAACAATGAGCAGTTCTTC. Residues: CASSPSKGNNEQFF.

The chain links TRBV5-6 to TRBJ2-5; D not certain. Germline loops: CDR1 SGHDT, CDR2 YYEEEE. The CDR3 has 17 residues. V was cut by 6 bases and J by 1 base, with 22 bases left in between. CDR3: CASTVRRVTNRQETQYF. CDR3 coding DNA: TGTGCCAGCACCGTGCGGAGAGTCACCAACCGCCAAGAGACCCAGTACTTC.

The chain carries TRBV5-1 and TRBJ2-1; 9 nucleotides match TRBD2. The CDR3 spans 16 residues. Looked up from germline, CDR1 is SGHRS and CDR2 is YFSETQ. The junction had 10 bases not matched to a gene; V was cut back by 0 bases and J by 9 bases. The CDR3 loop reads CASSLAGAGGQIEQFF. CDR3 sequence (DNA): TGCGCCAGCAGCTTGGCCGGGGCGGGGGGGCAGATTGAGCAGTTCTTC.